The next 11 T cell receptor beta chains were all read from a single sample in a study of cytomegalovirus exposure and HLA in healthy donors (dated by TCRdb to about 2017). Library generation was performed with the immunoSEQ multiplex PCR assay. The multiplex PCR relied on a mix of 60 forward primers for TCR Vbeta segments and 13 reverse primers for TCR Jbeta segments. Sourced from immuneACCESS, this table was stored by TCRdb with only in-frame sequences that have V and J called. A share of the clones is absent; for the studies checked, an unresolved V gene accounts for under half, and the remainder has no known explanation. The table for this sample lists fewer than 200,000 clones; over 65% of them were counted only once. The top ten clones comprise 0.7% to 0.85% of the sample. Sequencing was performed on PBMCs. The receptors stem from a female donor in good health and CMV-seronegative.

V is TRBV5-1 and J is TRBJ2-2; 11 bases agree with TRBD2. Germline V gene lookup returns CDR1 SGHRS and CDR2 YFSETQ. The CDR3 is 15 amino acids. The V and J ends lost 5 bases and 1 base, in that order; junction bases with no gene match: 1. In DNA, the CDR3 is TGCGCCAGCAGGGGACTAGCGGAGAACACCGGGGAGCTGTTTTTT. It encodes CASRGLAENTGELFF.

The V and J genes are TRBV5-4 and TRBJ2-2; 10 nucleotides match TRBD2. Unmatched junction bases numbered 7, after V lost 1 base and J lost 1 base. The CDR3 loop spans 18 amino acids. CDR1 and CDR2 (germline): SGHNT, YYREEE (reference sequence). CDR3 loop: CASSLQPTSGKNTGELFF. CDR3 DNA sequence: TGTGCCAGCAGCTTGCAACCAACTAGCGGGAAGAACACCGGGGAGCTGTTTTTT.

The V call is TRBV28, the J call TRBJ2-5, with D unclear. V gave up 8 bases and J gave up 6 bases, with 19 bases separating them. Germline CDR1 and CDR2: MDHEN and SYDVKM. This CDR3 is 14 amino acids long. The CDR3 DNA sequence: TGTGCCAGCGAGGTAGGAAAAAGTCGTAAGACCCAGTACTTC. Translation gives CASEVGKSRKTQYF.

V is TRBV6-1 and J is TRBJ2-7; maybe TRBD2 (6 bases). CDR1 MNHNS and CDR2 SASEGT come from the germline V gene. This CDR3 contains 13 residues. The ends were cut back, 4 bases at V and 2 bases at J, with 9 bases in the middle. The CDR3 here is CASSVSGAYEQYF. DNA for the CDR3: TGTGCCAGCAGTGTGTCGGGGGCCTACGAGCAGTACTTC.

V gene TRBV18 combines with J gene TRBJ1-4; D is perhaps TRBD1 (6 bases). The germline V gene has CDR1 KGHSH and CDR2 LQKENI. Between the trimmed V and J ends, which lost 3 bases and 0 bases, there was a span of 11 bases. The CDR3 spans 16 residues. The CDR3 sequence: CASSPTGTSTNEKLFF. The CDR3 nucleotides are TGTGCCAGCTCACCTACCGGGACATCAACTAATGAAAAACTGTTTTTT.

The CDR3 here is CASSTGQGPYEQYF. The CDR3 nucleotides are TGTGCCAGCAGCACGGGACAGGGTCCCTACGAGCAGTACTTC. The chain links TRBV27 to TRBJ2-7; 9 bases match TRBD1. Germline values: CDR1 MNHEY, CDR2 SMNVEV (reference sequence). Germline trimming cut 6 bases from V and 2 bases from J; bases unmatched to any gene: 5. The CDR3 loop spans 14 amino acids.

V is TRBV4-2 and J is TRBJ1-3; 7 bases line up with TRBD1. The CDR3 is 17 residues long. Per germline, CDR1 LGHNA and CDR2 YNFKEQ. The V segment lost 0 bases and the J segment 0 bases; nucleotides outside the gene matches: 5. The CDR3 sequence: CASSQDRDRGSGNTIYF. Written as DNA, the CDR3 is TGTGCCAGCAGCCAAGATAGGGACAGAGGCTCTGGAAACACCATATATTTT.

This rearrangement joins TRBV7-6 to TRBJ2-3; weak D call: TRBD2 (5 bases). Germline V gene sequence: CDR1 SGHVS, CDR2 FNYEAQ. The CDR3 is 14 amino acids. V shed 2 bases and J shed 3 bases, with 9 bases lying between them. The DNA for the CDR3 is TGTGCCAGCAGCTTATCACCGGGGACAGATACGCAGTATTTT. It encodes CASSLSPGTDTQYF.

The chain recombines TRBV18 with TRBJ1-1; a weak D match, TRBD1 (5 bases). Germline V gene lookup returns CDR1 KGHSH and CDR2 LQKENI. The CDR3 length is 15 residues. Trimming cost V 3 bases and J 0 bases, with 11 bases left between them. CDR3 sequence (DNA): TGTGCCAGCTCACCGTCTGCCAGGGTGAACACTGAAGCTTTCTTT. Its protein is CASSPSARVNTEAFF.

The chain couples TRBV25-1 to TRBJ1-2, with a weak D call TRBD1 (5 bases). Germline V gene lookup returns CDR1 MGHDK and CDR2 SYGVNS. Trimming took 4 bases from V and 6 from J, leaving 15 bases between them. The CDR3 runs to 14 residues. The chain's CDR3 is CASSVWQGRDGYTF. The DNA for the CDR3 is TGTGCCAGCAGTGTGTGGCAGGGTCGGGATGGCTACACCTTC.

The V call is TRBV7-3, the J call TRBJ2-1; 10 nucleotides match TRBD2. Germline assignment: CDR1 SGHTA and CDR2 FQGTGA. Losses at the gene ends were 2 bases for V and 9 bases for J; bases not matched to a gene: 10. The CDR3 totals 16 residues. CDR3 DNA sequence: TGTGCCAGCAGCTTACAGCCTAGCGGGAGTATTACTGAGCAGTTCTTC. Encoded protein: CASSLQPSGSITEQFF.